One sample yielded the 18 T cell receptor beta chains listed below, sequenced in a study of molecular identifiers for immune sequencing clone quantification. TCRdb re-called the PCR reads through MiXCR, storing one row per CDR3 protein. The sample lists about 640,000 distinct CDR3 sequences; just under 20% were seen once. The sample taken for sequencing was naive CD8+ T cells from blood, with Jurkat cell RNA spiked in. The subset: FACS-sorted CD8+CD4-CCR7+CD45RA+ naive T cells. These receptors were obtained from a human donor in good health. Some libraries in this study had Jurkat cell RNA spiked in.

This clonotype was counted many times. The chain couples TRBV6-1 to TRBJ1-4, with D perhaps TRBD1 (5 bases). V gave up 5 bases and J gave up 5 bases, with 15 bases separating them. CDR3 length: 15 residues. Germline CDR1 is MNHNS and CDR2 is SASEGT. The CDR3 region has the DNA TGTGCCAGCAGTAAAAGGGAGGGGTTGAATGAAAAACTGTTTTTT. It translates to CASSKREGLNEKLFF.

This clonotype showed up many times. The V and J genes are TRBV12-3 or TRBV12-4 and TRBJ1-2; D ambiguous. There are 15 residues in the CDR3. Trimming stripped 5 bases from V and 1 base from J, with 14 bases between. The CDR3: CASSPRGEHNYGYTF. In nucleotides, the CDR3 is TGTGCCAGCAGTCCTCGCGGGGAGCATAACTATGGCTACACCTTC.

This clonotype came up many times. The chain employs TRBV7-2 and TRBJ2-1; 9 bases match TRBD2. J lost 0 bases, V lost 4 bases, and 10 bases had no gene match. Germline V gives CDR1 SGHTA, CDR2 FQGNSA. This CDR3 contains 18 residues. The CDR3 DNA is TGTGCCAGCAGCTCGGACGCGGGGGGGCAACCCTCCTACAATGAGCAGTTCTTC. This sequence encodes CASSSDAGGQPSYNEQFF. The full variable domain, rest sourced from reference TRBV7-2 and TRBJ2-1, is GAGVSQSPSNKVTEKGKDVELRCDPISGHTALYWYRQSLGQGLEFLIYFQGNSAPDKSGLPSDRFSAERTGGSVSTLTIQRTQQEDSAVYLCASSSDAGGQPSYNEQFFGPGTRLTVL.

With respect to this clonotype: The CDR3 does not close with the conserved phenylalanine or tryptophan, likely indicating a read error. The genes are TRBV24-1 and TRBJ1-1; the match to TRBD1 covers 8 bases. This CDR3 comprises 13 residues. Germline V gene sequence: CDR1 KGHDR, CDR2 SFDVKD. V lost 5 bases, J lost 10 bases, and 8 bases stayed unmatched. CDR3 sequence reads: CATSVGQGGAAFL. The CDR3 coding sequence is TGTGCCACCAGTGTCGGACAGGGTGGAGCAGCTTTCCTT.

This clonotype was seen many times. The genes are TRBV6-6 and TRBJ2-3; possibly TRBD1 for D (6 bases). Germline V gene sequence: CDR1 MNHNY, CDR2 SVGAGI (reference sequence). Trimming pared 2 bases from V and 2 bases from J, leaving 11 bases between. The CDR3 has 15 residues. The CDR3 DNA reads TGTGCCAGCAGTTACCCGACAGGCTACACAGATACGCAGTATTTT. It codes for CASSYPTGYTDTQYF.

The chain employs TRBV19 and TRBJ2-1, with 8 nucleotides matching TRBD1. CDR1 is LNHDA and CDR2 is SQIVND in the germline V gene (reference sequence). V was pared by 5 bases and J by 7 bases, with 7 bases of the junction left unmatched. The CDR3 extends over 14 amino acids. The CDR3 loop is CASSGQGTGNEQFF. In DNA form, the CDR3 reads TGTGCCAGTAGTGGACAGGGAACAGGGAATGAGCAGTTCTTC.

This clonotype was seen only a few times. The rearrangement links TRBV24-1 to TRBJ2-6; D is ambiguous. Germline lookup yields CDR1 KGHDR and CDR2 SFDVKD. The CDR3 sequence is 17 residues long. V lost 3 bases and J 4 bases, leaving 15 bases between the germline ends. CDR3 sequence: CATSDGPVRPGANVLTF. CDR3 nucleotides: TGTGCCACCAGTGATGGCCCCGTACGCCCGGGGGCCAACGTCCTGACTTTC.

On this clonotype itself: A much larger clone differs by one base, so this may be a read error. The chain combines TRBV5-6 with TRBJ1-3; D uncertain. Per germline, CDR1 SGHDT and CDR2 YYEEEE. This CDR3 region has 14 residues. The CDR3 DNA sequence: TGTGCCAGCAACCCGGGGAACTCTGGAAGCACCATATATTTT. Protein: CASNPGNSGSTIYF. The full variable domain, its missing parts supplied by reference TRBV5-6 and TRBJ1-3, is DAGVTQSPTHLIKTRGQQVTLRCSPKSGHDTVSWYQQALGQGPQFIFQYYEEEERQRGNFPDRFSGHQFPNYSSELNVNALLLGDSALYLCASNPGNSGSTIYFGEGSWLTVV.

In the case of this clonotype: One end of the junction is discordant with germline, which a read error may explain. The CDR3 loop is CASSVLLAGAGNEQSF. The CDR3 bases are TGTGCCAGCAGCGTATTACTAGCGGGAGCTGGCAATGAGCAGTCCTTC. This chain joins TRBV7-2 and TRBJ2-1; 11 nucleotides agree with TRBD2. This CDR3 is built from 16 residues. Germline-derived CDR1 and CDR2 are SGHTA and FQGNSA.

V gene TRBV7-2 combines with J gene TRBJ2-7, with D perhaps TRBD1 or TRBD2 (5 bases each). Germline-derived CDR1 and CDR2 are SGHTA and FQGNSA. The CDR3 contains 14 residues. Trimming removed 6 bases from V and 0 bases from J, with 12 bases in between. The CDR3 DNA follows: TGTGCCAGCAGGAGCAGGGAGAGCTCCTACGAGCAGTACTTC. Translation: CASRSRESSYEQYF.

At least ten counts were recorded for this clonotype. The V call is TRBV11-2, the J call TRBJ2-7; a weak D match, TRBD1 (5 bases). The CDR3 contains 13 residues. The ends were cut back, 3 bases at V and 3 bases at J, with 9 bases in the middle. The germline gives CDR1 SGHAT, CDR2 FQNNGV. CDR3 protein: CASSFQGGYEQYF. Here the CDR3 DNA reads TGTGCCAGCAGCTTTCAGGGCGGCTACGAGCAGTACTTC.

A word on this clonotype: Being one base from a much bigger clone, this may be a read error. The CDR3 end shows no conserved phenylalanine or tryptophan, and so a read error is likely. The rearrangement links TRBV30 to TRBJ2-7; D is tentatively TRBD1 or TRBD2 (5 bases each). The CDR3 sequence is 12 residues long. Between the trimmed V and J ends, which lost 1 base and 6 bases, there was a span of 10 bases. Per the germline V gene, CDR1 is GTSNPN and CDR2 is SVGIG (reference sequence). CDR3 protein: CAWSGTGTEQYL. The CDR3 bases are TGTGCCTGGAGTGGGACCGGGACCGAGCAGTACCTC.

This clonotype was seen more than once but under ten times. The chain carries TRBV4-3 and TRBJ2-2; possible D gene TRBD2, 6 bases. Germline values: CDR1 LGHNA, CDR2 YSLEER. V lost 5 bases, J lost 6 bases, and 13 bases lay in between. This CDR3 region has 14 residues. The CDR3, as DNA: TGCGCCAGCAGCAACCGGGACTCCGCCGGGGAGCTGTTTTTT. The encoded protein is CASSNRDSAGELFF.

This clonotype was observed many times. The chain couples TRBV7-9 to TRBJ2-5, with TRBD1 identical over 8 bases. V dropped 5 bases and J dropped 5; count of bases not matched to a gene: 4. This CDR3 contains 13 residues. Germline V CDR1 and CDR2: SEHNR, FQNEAQ (reference sequence). The CDR3 loop reads CASSPDRAETQYF. CDR3 DNA sequence: TGTGCCAGCAGCCCGGACAGGGCGGAGACCCAGTACTTC.

Many counts were recorded for this clonotype. The gene calls are TRBV20-1 and TRBJ2-7; 7 nucleotides align to TRBD1. In germline, CDR1 is DFQATT, CDR2 SNEGSKA (reference sequence). The CDR3 has 15 residues. J gave up 3 bases and V 4 bases, and 12 bases lay outside the gene matches. The CDR3 sequence: CSATDRVGFGYEQYF. The CDR3 bases are TGCAGTGCTACTGACAGGGTAGGGTTCGGCTACGAGCAGTACTTC.

This clonotype showed up many times. At one of its ends the junction is not consistent with the germline gene, which may arise from a read error. V is TRBV5-6 and J is TRBJ1-4; D call uncertain. The CDR3 is 11 amino acids. Germline values: CDR1 SGHDT, CDR2 YYEEEE. The CDR3 DNA sequence: TGTGCCAGCAGCTTGGCGGGGAACTGGGTTTTT. It is translated as CASSLAGNWVF.

This clonotype was picked up a small number of times. This chain connects TRBV2 to TRBJ2-1; D not resolved. V shed 6 bases and J shed 3 bases, with 12 bases lying between them. CDR3 length: 14 residues. Germline V gives CDR1 SNHLY, CDR2 FYNNEI. The CDR3 region has the DNA TGTGCCAGCAGGGAGACATGGAACTACAATGAGCAGTTCTTC. Protein product: CASRETWNYNEQFF.

The V call is TRBV20-1, the J call TRBJ2-7; 7 nucleotides agree with TRBD2. The CDR3 has 15 amino acids. Germline V gives CDR1 DFQATT, CDR2 SNEGSKA (reference sequence). V was clipped by 7 bases and J by 2 bases; unmatched bases: 14. The CDR3 DNA is TGCAGTGTCACCAAATCGGAAGCGGGGACCTACGAGCAGTACTTC. Translation gives CSVTKSEAGTYEQYF.